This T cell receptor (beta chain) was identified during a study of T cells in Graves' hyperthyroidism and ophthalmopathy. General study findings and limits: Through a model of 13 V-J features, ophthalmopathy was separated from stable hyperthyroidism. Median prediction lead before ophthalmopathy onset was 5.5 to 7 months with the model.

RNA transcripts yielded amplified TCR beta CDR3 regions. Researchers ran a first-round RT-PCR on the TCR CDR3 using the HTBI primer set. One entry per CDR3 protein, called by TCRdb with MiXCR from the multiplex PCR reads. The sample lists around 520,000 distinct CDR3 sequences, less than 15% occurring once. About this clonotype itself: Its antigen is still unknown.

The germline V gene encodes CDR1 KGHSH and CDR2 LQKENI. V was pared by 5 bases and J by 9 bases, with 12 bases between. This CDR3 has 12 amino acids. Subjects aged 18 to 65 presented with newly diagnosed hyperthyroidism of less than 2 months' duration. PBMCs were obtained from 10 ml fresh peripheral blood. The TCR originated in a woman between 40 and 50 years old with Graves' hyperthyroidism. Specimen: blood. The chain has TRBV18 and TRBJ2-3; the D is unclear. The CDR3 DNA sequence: TGTGCCAGCTCATCCGACTTTGGGACGCAGTATTTT. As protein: CASSSDFGTQYF.